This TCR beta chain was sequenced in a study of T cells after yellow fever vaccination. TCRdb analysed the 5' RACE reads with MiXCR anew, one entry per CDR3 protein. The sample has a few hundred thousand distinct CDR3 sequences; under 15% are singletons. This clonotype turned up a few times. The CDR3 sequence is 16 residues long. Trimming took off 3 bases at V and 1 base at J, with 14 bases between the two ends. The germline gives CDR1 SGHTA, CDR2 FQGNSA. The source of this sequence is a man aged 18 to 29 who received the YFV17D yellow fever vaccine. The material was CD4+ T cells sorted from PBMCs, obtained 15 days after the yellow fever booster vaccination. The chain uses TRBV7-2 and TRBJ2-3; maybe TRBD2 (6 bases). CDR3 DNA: TGTGCCAGCAGCTTTAGCGGTAGGATGGGCACAGATACGCAGTATTTT. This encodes CASSFSGRMGTDTQYF.